This TCR beta chain originates from a study of CD8 T cells in ankylosing spondylitis. TCRdb processed the 5' RACE reads anew with MiXCR; each CDR3 protein has one entry. The table lists 300,000 to 400,000 distinct CDR3 sequences, about 15% of them singletons. The trim removed 5 bases at V and 5 bases at J, leaving 7 bases unmatched. The CDR3 is 14 residues long. This clonotype was counted many times. The chain combines TRBV12-3 or TRBV12-4 with TRBJ2-5, with TRBD1 identical over 8 bases. This receptor was identified in a male donor with ankylosing spondylitis or in good health (not recorded which). The sequenced material came from blood, either unsorted or a sorted T cell fraction (not recorded which). The CDR3 spells CASSPGQGGETQYF. The CDR3 region has the DNA TGTGCCAGCAGTCCCGGACAGGGTGGCGAGACCCAGTACTTC.